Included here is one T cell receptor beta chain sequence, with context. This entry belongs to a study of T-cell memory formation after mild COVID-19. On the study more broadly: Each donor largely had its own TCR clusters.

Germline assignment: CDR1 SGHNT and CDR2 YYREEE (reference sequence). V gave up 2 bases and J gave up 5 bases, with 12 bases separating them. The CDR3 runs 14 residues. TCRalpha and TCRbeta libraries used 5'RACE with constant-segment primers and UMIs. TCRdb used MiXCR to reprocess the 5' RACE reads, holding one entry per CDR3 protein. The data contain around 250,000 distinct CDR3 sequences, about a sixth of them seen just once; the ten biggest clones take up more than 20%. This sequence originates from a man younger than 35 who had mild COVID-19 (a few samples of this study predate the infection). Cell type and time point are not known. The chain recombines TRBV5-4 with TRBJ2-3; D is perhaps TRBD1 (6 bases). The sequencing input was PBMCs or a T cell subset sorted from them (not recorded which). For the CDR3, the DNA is TGTGCCAGCAGCTTCACAGGGCCGGTAGATACGCAGTATTTT. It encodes CASSFTGPVDTQYF.